The sequence of this TCR beta chain was determined in a study of cytomegalovirus exposure and HLA in healthy donors. About the study: T cells numbering 150 million to 200 million yielded more than 100 million unique TCR beta sequences in an earlier analysis.

Amplification used 60 Vbeta primers and 13 Jbeta primers. Assay used: immunoSEQ multiplex PCR; TCRdb lists only in-frame clones, some missing. The table has about 140,000 clones, around 78% seen once; the top ten hold around 2%. Trimming took 5 bases from V and 5 from J, leaving 13 bases between them. The CDR3 runs to 13 residues. Germline loops: CDR1 MNHEY, CDR2 SVGAGI. Study observations and caveats: Associated with cytomegalovirus, according to the listing, were 150 to 200 TCR beta chains. In vitro assays verified that three CMV-associated chains recognized CMV antigens specifically. There were some public TCRs occurring in many donors, but most TCR sequences were rare.

This clone was seen once. As yet, its antigen is unknown. Sequencing was done on a sample of PBMCs. The chain recombines TRBV6-5 with TRBJ2-7; no firm D call. The receptor was derived from a female donor in good health and CMV-seropositive. CDR3 sequence (DNA): TGTGCCAGCAGTGCCGCCGAGCCCGACGAGCAGTACTTC. It yields the protein CASSAAEPDEQYF.